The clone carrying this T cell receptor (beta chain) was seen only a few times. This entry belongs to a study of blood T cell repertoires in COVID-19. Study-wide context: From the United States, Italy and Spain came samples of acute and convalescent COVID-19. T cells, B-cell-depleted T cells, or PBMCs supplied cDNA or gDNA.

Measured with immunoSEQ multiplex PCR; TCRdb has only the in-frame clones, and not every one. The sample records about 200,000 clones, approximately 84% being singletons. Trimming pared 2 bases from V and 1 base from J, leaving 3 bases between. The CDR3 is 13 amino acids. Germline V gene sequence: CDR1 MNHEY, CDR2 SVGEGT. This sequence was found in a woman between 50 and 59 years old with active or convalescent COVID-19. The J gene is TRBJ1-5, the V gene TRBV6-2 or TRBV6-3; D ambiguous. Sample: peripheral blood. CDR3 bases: TGTGCCAGCAGTTACGAGAGCAATCAGCCCCAGCATTTT. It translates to CASSYESNQPQHF.